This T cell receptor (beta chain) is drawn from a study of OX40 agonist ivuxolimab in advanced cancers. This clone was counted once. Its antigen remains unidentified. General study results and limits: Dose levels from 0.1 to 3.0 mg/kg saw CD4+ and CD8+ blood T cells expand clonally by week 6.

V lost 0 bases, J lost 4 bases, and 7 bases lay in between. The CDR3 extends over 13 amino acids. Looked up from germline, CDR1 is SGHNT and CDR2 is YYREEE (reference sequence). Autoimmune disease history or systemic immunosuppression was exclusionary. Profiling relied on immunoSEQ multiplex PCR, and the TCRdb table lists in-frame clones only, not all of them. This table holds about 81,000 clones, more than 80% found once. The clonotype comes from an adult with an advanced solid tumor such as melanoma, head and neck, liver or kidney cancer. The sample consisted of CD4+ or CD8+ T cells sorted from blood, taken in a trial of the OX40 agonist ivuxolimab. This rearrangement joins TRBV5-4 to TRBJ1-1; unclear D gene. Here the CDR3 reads CASSLALGTEAFF. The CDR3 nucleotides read TGTGCCAGCAGCTTGGCACTTGGCACTGAAGCTTTCTTT.